Each of the 12 T cell receptor beta chains below was sequenced from the same sample in a study of T cells in Graves' hyperthyroidism and ophthalmopathy. Authors of the study amplified TCR beta CDR3 regions from RNA transcripts. When the TCR CDR3 underwent first-round RT-PCR, the HTBI primer set was used. From the multiplex PCR reads, TCRdb called clonotypes with MiXCR, one entry per CDR3 protein. The sample contains about 560,000 distinct CDR3 sequences, roughly 17% of which appear only once. The sample taken for sequencing was blood. The source is a woman younger than 35 with Graves' hyperthyroidism.

The sample holds a few counts of this clonotype. The chain is built from TRBV2 and TRBJ2-7; 9 bases line up with TRBD2. V was pared by 7 bases and J by 2 bases, with 3 bases of the junction left unmatched. Germline loops: CDR1 SNHLY, CDR2 FYNNEI. The CDR3 is made up of 13 amino acids. Here the CDR3 DNA reads TGTGCCAGCAATAGCGGGGGAACCTACGAGCAGTACTTC. Translating gives CASNSGGTYEQYF.

The table lists this clonotype with many counts. This chain links TRBV7-6 with TRBJ1-1, with D perhaps TRBD1 (5 bases). Germline values: CDR1 SGHVS, CDR2 FNYEAQ. The CDR3 runs to 14 residues. The V and J ends lost 5 bases and 4 bases respectively, with 14 bases between them. The CDR3 coding sequence is TGTGCCAGCAGCCCTGGGACCTTAGGCACTGAAGCTTTCTTT. Amino acid sequence: CASSPGTLGTEAFF. Variable domain in full (rest from reference TRBV7-6 and TRBJ1-1): GAGVSQSPRYKVTKRGQDVALRCDPISGHVSLYWYRQALGQGPEFLTYFNYEAQQDKSGLPNDRFSAERPEGSISTLTIQRTEQRDSAMYRCASSPGTLGTEAFFGQGTRLTVV.

This clonotype was seen ten or more times. CDR3 coding DNA: TGTGCCAGAGGTCTAGGCGAGCAGTACTTC. Residues: CARGLGEQYF. This sequence joins TRBV2 and TRBJ2-7; D is unclear. The length of the CDR3 is 10 residues. V dropped 9 bases and J dropped 6 bases, with 9 bases sitting between them. Germline loops: CDR1 SNHLY, CDR2 FYNNEI.

Many counts were recorded for this clonotype. DNA of the CDR3: TGTGCCAGCAGTTACACAGGGGGCTACGAGCAGTACTTC. This encodes CASSYTGGYEQYF. The V and J genes are TRBV6-5 and TRBJ2-7, with 8 bases aligning to TRBD1. From germline, CDR1 is MNHEY and CDR2 SVGAGI. Trimming removed 2 bases from V and 3 bases from J; junction bases left unmatched: 0. The CDR3 runs to 13 residues.

This clonotype was seen more than once but under ten times. This rearrangement joins TRBV4-3 to TRBJ2-7; 13 bases align to TRBD2. The germline CDR1 and CDR2 sequences are LGHNA and YSLEER. The CDR3 is 16 residues long. After removal of 4 bases from V and 6 bases from J, the junction contained 9 bases not matched to a gene. In DNA form, the CDR3 reads TGCGCCAGCAGCCCAACCCCCGGACTAGCGGGGGTCGAGCAGTACTTC. Amino acids: CASSPTPGLAGVEQYF.

This clonotype occurred many times. The DNA for the CDR3 is TGTGCCAGCTCACCTATCGTCGAAGGAGTTAACTATGGCTACACCTTC. Translating gives CASSPIVEGVNYGYTF. This rearrangement joins TRBV18 to TRBJ1-2; no clear D gene. The germline gives CDR1 KGHSH, CDR2 LQKENI. The CDR3 totals 16 residues. Trimming shortened V by 3 bases and J by 1 base, and 15 bases separated the two germline ends.

This clonotype appeared many times. This chain links TRBV2 with TRBJ1-4; 7 positions match TRBD1. J was trimmed by 7 bases and V by 4 bases; bases with no gene match: 6. The germline CDR1 and CDR2 sequences are SNHLY and FYNNEI. This CDR3 region has 14 residues. CDR3 loop: CASSGRGQSEKLFF. DNA for the CDR3: TGTGCCAGCAGTGGGAGGGGGCAGAGTGAAAAACTGTTTTTT.

This clonotype was seen many times. The gene calls are TRBV5-5 and TRBJ2-1; TRBD2 agrees at 10 bases. The trim removed 4 bases at V and 6 bases at J, leaving 7 bases unmatched. Germline loops: CDR1 SGHKS, CDR2 YYEKEE (reference sequence). The CDR3 is 15 amino acids. The CDR3 DNA is TGTGCCAGCAGCCAGGGACTAGCGTTACCCAATGAGCAGTTCTTC. The encoded protein is CASSQGLALPNEQFF.

In its sample, this clonotype was seen many times. The genes are TRBV3-1 and TRBJ2-1; 8 bases line up with TRBD1. The V and J ends lost 4 bases and 4 bases, in that order; junction bases with no gene match: 3. Germline V gene sequence: CDR1 LGHDT, CDR2 YNNKEL (reference sequence). The CDR3 runs to 14 residues. CDR3 nucleotide sequence: TGTGCCAGCAGCCGACAGGGGCCGTACAATGAGCAGTTCTTC. It encodes CASSRQGPYNEQFF.

The chain joins TRBV15 to TRBJ1-2; D is uncertain. Germline CDR1 is LNHNV and CDR2 is YYDKDF (reference sequence). CDR3 length equals 14 residues. Trimming removed 1 base at V and 7 bases at J, with 13 bases between. The CDR3 protein is CATSRGVGFPGYTF. In DNA, the CDR3 is TGTGCCACCAGCAGAGGGGTAGGCTTCCCTGGCTACACCTTC. Using reference TRBV15 and TRBJ1-2 for the parts outside the CDR3, the full variable domain is DAMVIQNPRYQVTQFGKPVTLSCSQTLNHNVMYWYQQKSSQAPKLLFHYYDKDFNNEADTPDNFQSRRPNTSFCFLDIRSPGLGDTAMYLCATSRGVGFPGYTFGSGTRLTVV.

In its sample, this clonotype was seen a few times. The chain is built from TRBV25-1 and TRBJ2-3; D is ambiguous. With 0 bases removed from V and 7 bases from J, the gap between germline ends came to 11 bases. The germline V gene has CDR1 MGHDK and CDR2 SYGVNS. CDR3 length equals 14 residues. CDR3 sequence: CASSEYGVLYTQYF. CDR3 bases: TGTGCCAGCAGTGAATATGGGGTCTTGTATACGCAGTATTTT.

This clonotype showed up many times. V and J are TRBV20-1 and TRBJ1-1; D remains unclear. The V gene's germline CDR1 is DFQATT and CDR2 SNEGSKA (reference sequence). The CDR3 runs to 13 residues. V lost 1 base and J lost 4, with 10 bases in between. DNA of the CDR3: TGCAGTGCTAGAGCTGCGGCGGGCACTGAAGCTTTCTTT. Translation: CSARAAAGTEAFF.